Listed below are T cell receptor beta chains from one sample, sequenced in a study of cytomegalovirus exposure and HLA in healthy donors. Libraries were prepared by immunoSEQ multiplex PCR; TCRdb keeps only in-frame clonotypes and omits some of them. The sample contains about 150,000 clones, roughly 10% of which appear only once. Sequencing input: PBMCs. The receptors derive from a man between 45 and 60 years old in good health and CMV-seronegative. Each CDR3 is given with its conserved first and last residue. A D gene is named only where the DNA matches it firmly. Rows give clone size only sometimes, using once, few, many, or a class for an expanded clone.

TRBD1 | NA | TRBJ2-7 | TRBV28 | CASRPGTGFHEQYF | TGTGCCAGCCGTCCAGGGACAGGGTTTCACGAGCAGTACTTC
NA | NA | TRBJ2-2 | TRBV11-3 | CASSTGQSTGELFF | TGTGCCAGCAGCACAGGACAGTCCACCGGGGAGCTGTTTTTT
NA | NA | TRBJ1-3 | TRBV6-5 | CASSTGLASGNTIYF | TGTGCCAGCTCCACGGGACTCGCCTCTGGAAACACCATATATTTT
NA | NA | TRBJ2-7 | TRBV6-5 | CASSYTQGRTYEQYF | TGTGCCAGCAGTTACACCCAGGGGCGGACCTACGAGCAGTACTTC
TRBD2 | NA | TRBJ2-3 | TRBV29-1 | CSAGGGQTPSRTDTQYF | TGCAGCGCCGGGGGGGGACAAACCCCATCCCGAACAGATACGCAGTATTTT
NA | NA | TRBJ1-4 | TRBV18 | CASSQPRARGDHKLFF | TGTGCCAGCTCACAACCGAGGGCCCGAGGCGACCACAAACTGTTTTTT
NA | NA | TRBJ1-1 | TRBV4-2 | CASSQDRSNTEAFF | TGTGCCAGCAGCCAAGATAGAAGTAACACTGAAGCTTTCTTT
NA | NA | TRBJ1-6 | TRBV19 | CASSSNSYNSPLHF | TGTGCCAGTAGTAGTAACAGTTATAATTCACCCCTCCACTTT
TRBD2 | NA | TRBJ2-7 | TRBV19 | CASSPRQGGLAVYEQYF | TGTGCCAGTAGTCCACGACAGGGCGGACTAGCGGTATACGAGCAGTACTTC
NA | few | TRBJ1-3 | TRBV6-5 | CASSSPGSGNTIYF | TGTGCCAGCAGTTCCCCCGGCTCTGGAAACACCATATATTTT
TRBD1 | NA | TRBJ2-7 | TRBV4-2 | CASSQDLDRGYEQYF | TGTGCCAGCAGCCAAGATCTGGACAGGGGGTACGAGCAGTACTTC
TRBD1 | many | TRBJ2-7 | TRBV2 | CASRTGVPYEQYF | TGTGCCAGCCGGACAGGGGTCCCCTACGAGCAGTACTTC
TRBD2 | few | TRBJ2-5 | TRBV2 | CASSSTSGETQYF | TGTGCCAGCAGTTCGACTAGCGGGGAGACCCAGTACTTC
NA | few | TRBJ2-3 | TRBV6-6 | CASSRQNTDTQYF | TGTGCCAGCAGCCGACAGAACACAGATACGCAGTATTTT
NA | NA | TRBJ1-5 | TRBV30 | CAATGSGNRNQPQHF | TGTGCCGCCACCGGGTCGGGGAATCGAAATCAGCCCCAGCATTTT
TRBD1 | NA | TRBJ1-2 | TRBV10-2 | CASSGQGAPNYGYTF | TGCGCCAGCAGTGGGCAGGGGGCCCCTAACTATGGCTACACCTTC
NA | NA | TRBJ2-2 | TRBV4-2 | CASSLSSRGIGTGELFF | TGTGCCAGCAGCCTCTCTTCAAGGGGGATAGGGACCGGGGAGCTGTTTTTT
TRBD1 | few | TRBJ1-2 | TRBV4-2 | CASSNPLQGNYGYTF | TGTGCCAGCAGCAACCCCTTACAGGGGAACTATGGCTACACCTTC
NA | NA | TRBJ2-1 | TRBV4-1 | CASSQEAHNEQFF | TGCGCCAGCAGCCAAGAAGCGCACAATGAGCAGTTCTTC
NA | few | TRBJ1-1 | TRBV19 | CASSIYGRGMNTEAFF | TGTGCCAGTAGTATCTACGGCAGGGGAATGAACACTGAAGCTTTCTTT
TRBD2 | NA | TRBJ2-3 | TRBV7-2 | CASSPKSSGRTDTQYF | TGTGCCAGCAGCCCCAAGTCTAGCGGGAGAACAGATACGCAGTATTTT
TRBD1 | few | TRBJ1-5 | TRBV5-1 | CASSSGQGAGQPQHF | TGCGCCAGCAGCAGTGGACAGGGGGCCGGACAGCCCCAGCATTTT
NA | few | TRBJ1-6 | TRBV25-1 | CASSARGVPNSPLHF | TGTGCCAGCAGTGCACGGGGAGTCCCCAATTCACCCCTCCACTTT
TRBD1 | few | TRBJ1-5 | TRBV18 | CASSHAGQGDQPQHF | TGTGCCAGCTCCCACGCCGGCCAGGGGGATCAGCCCCAGCATTTT
NA | few | TRBJ1-1 | TRBV11-2 | CASSRRFRGGRNTEAFF | TGTGCCAGCAGCCGCCGGTTTAGGGGCGGAAGGAACACTGAAGCTTTCTTT
NA | few | TRBJ2-7 | TRBV15 | CATSREGGRTGLEQYF | TGTGCCACCAGCAGGGAGGGGGGGCGGACCGGCCTCGAGCAGTACTTC
TRBD1 | few | TRBJ2-3 | TRBV28 | CASSAPGQGPSTDTQYF | TGTGCCAGCAGTGCGCCTGGACAGGGCCCGAGCACAGATACGCAGTATTTT
TRBD1 | few | TRBJ1-2 | TRBV2 | CASGLGQLDYGYTF | TGTGCCAGCGGCTTGGGACAGCTCGACTATGGCTACACCTTC
NA | NA | TRBJ2-6 | TRBV29-1 | CSAGDSGANVLTF | TGCAGCGCAGGCGACTCTGGGGCCAACGTCCTGACTTTC
NA | few | TRBJ2-5 | TRBV5-4 | CASSLEPLGGETQYF | TGTGCCAGCAGCTTGGAACCCTTGGGGGGTGAGACCCAGTACTTC
NA | NA | TRBJ1-1 | TRBV6-1 | CASSEHGQLNTEAFF | TGTGCCAGCAGTGAACATGGACAGTTGAACACTGAAGCTTTCTTT
NA | NA | TRBJ1-5 | TRBV28 | CASSPPGTRIGNQPQHF | TGTGCCAGCAGCCCCCCAGGTACTAGGATTGGCAATCAGCCCCAGCATTTT
TRBD1 | few | TRBJ2-7 | TRBV7-2 | CASSLGGTGSYEQYF | TGTGCCAGCAGCTTAGGTGGGACAGGATCCTACGAGCAGTACTTC
TRBD1 | few | TRBJ1-5 | TRBV28 | CASSLSQGAGQPQHF | TGTGCCAGCAGTTTATCTCAGGGGGCAGGTCAGCCCCAGCATTTT
TRBD2 | NA | TRBJ2-7 | TRBV5-4 | CASSLVGGAALEQYF | TGTGCCAGCAGCTTGGTCGGGGGGGCCGCGCTCGAGCAGTACTTC
TRBD2 | many | TRBJ2-7 | TRBV5-1 | CASSLTSGRDAYF | TGCGCCAGCAGCCTGACTAGCGGGAGGGATGCGTACTTC
TRBD1 | NA | TRBJ2-7 | TRBV9 | CASSVGDRAIRQSEQYF | TGTGCCAGCAGCGTAGGGGACAGGGCAATCCGTCAGAGTGAGCAGTACTTC
TRBD1 | NA | TRBJ1-1 | TRBV5-1 | CASSYEKEGAEAFF | TGCGCCAGCAGCTATGAAAAGGAGGGGGCCGAAGCTTTCTTT
NA | NA | TRBJ1-2 | TRBV19 | CASSIQNGVYGYTF | TGTGCCAGTAGTATCCAAAACGGTGTTTATGGCTACACCTTC
TRBD1 | few | TRBJ2-7 | TRBV30 | CAWKPGTAIPYEQYF | TGTGCCTGGAAGCCGGGGACAGCCATCCCCTACGAGCAGTACTTC
TRBD1 | NA | TRBJ1-1 | TRBV6-6 | CASRTDRGVNTEAFF | TGTGCCAGCAGAACGGACAGGGGAGTGAACACTGAAGCTTTCTTT
NA | few | TRBJ2-7 | TRBV7-9 | CASSSTGPLIAEQYF | TGTGCCAGCAGCTCCACAGGCCCTCTCATAGCCGAGCAGTACTTC
TRBD1 | NA | TRBJ2-7 | TRBV5-4 | CASSSRSGQGNVEQYF | TGTGCCAGCAGCTCGAGGTCGGGACAGGGGAACGTCGAGCAGTACTTC
NA | NA | TRBJ2-7 | TRBV30 | CAWSQSSSYEQYF | TGTGCCTGGAGTCAGTCTAGCTCCTACGAGCAGTACTTC
TRBD1 | NA | TRBJ2-5 | TRBV6-4 | CATLRRGHEETQYF | TGTGCCACCCTTCGCAGGGGGCACGAAGAGACCCAGTACTTC
NA | few | TRBJ2-1 | TRBV9 | CASSVGRRGEQFF | TGTGCCAGCAGCGTAGGCCGGCGAGGTGAGCAGTTCTTC
TRBD1 | NA | TRBJ2-7 | TRBV7-9 | CASSYRGQGAGDEQYF | TGTGCCAGCAGCTACCGTGGACAGGGGGCGGGTGACGAGCAGTACTTC
TRBD1 | NA | TRBJ1-1 | TRBV7-3 | CASSLNRGEAFF | TGTGCCAGCAGCTTAAACAGGGGGGAAGCTTTCTTT